The clone carrying this T cell receptor (beta chain) was recorded only once. The antigen is undetermined. The CDR3 is 17 residues long. The J segment lost 5 bases and the V segment lost 2 bases, leaving 9 bases of the junction unmatched. Germline values: CDR1 KGHDR, CDR2 SFDVKD. This sample was included in a study of response to subunit inactivated influenza vaccine. Findings and limits, study-wide: The authors put forward the suggestion that each seasonal influenza vaccination may bring in only a limited number of new T cells.

TCRdb processed the RT-PCR reads anew with MiXCR; each CDR3 protein has one entry. Of 400,000 to 550,000 distinct CDR3 sequences in the sample, 25% were seen once. This chain uses TRBV24-1 with TRBJ2-1; 9 bases match TRBD2. This receptor was identified in a man aged 50 to 59 who received an inactivated influenza vaccine. This specimen was CD4+ T cells sorted from PBMCs, taken roughly 5 days after vaccination. The CDR3 protein is CATSDSRLAASNNEQFF. The CDR3 DNA reads as TGTGCCACCAGTGATTCACGACTAGCGGCCTCAAACAATGAGCAGTTCTTC.